Listed below are T cell receptor beta chains from one sample, sequenced in a study of T cell responses to AZD1222 COVID-19 vaccine. TCRdb's table, derived via immunoSEQ multiplex PCR, lists solely in-frame clones and lacks some. The sample holds about 200,000 clones; approximately 94% are singletons and the top ten take over 1.5%. The sequencing here drew on peripheral blood, taken 28 days after the second dose of the MenACWY control vaccine. Receptors were obtained from an adult who received the MenACWY meningococcal vaccine as a control. Both conserved end residues are part of each CDR3. D genes are given only for firm matches. Clone size is shown for a subset of rows, as once, few, many or a class of expanded clone.

J gene	clone size	V gene	D gene	CDR3 length	CDR3 protein	CDR3 DNA
TRBJ2-7	NA	TRBV5-1	NA	13	CASSLDGQYEQYF	TGCGCCAGCAGCTTGGATGGACAGTACGAGCAGTACTTC
TRBJ2-1	once	TRBV3-1/TRBV3-2	TRBD1	16	CASSQQTGGLTNEQFF	TGTGCCAGCAGCCAGCAAACAGGGGGCCTGACCAATGAGCAGTTCTTC
TRBJ1-1	NA	TRBV19	NA	11	CASSMGSEAFF	TGTGCCAGTAGTATGGGCAGCGAAGCTTTCTTT
TRBJ1-4	NA	TRBV28	NA	16	CASSLSGNGGNEKLFF	TGTGCCAGCAGTTTATCTGGGAACGGGGGAAATGAAAAACTGTTTTTT
TRBJ2-7	NA	TRBV7-8	NA	12	CASSLSMNEQYF	TGTGCCAGCAGCTTAAGCATGAACGAGCAGTACTTC
TRBJ2-3	NA	TRBV7-9	NA	16	CASSLARAENTDTQYF	TGTGCCAGCAGCTTAGCCCGAGCGGAGAACACAGATACGCAGTATTTT
TRBJ1-1	NA	TRBV27	NA	14	CASSLRGGNTEAFF	TGTGCCAGCAGTTTACGGGGGGGGAACACTGAAGCTTTCTTT
TRBJ1-2	NA	TRBV5-1	TRBD1	15	CASSPDRVSADGYTF	TGCGCCAGCAGCCCCGACAGGGTCAGTGCCGATGGCTACACCTTC
TRBJ2-3	NA	TRBV28	TRBD1	16	CASTTRQGTSTDTQYF	TGTGCCAGCACCACTCGACAGGGAACTAGCACAGATACGCAGTATTTT
TRBJ2-3	few	TRBV24-1	NA	15	CATSDAGDSTDTQYF	TGTGCCACCAGTGACGCTGGGGACAGCACAGATACGCAGTATTTT
TRBJ2-1	NA	TRBV10-3	TRBD2	15	CAISGGTSGHNEQFF	TGTGCCATCAGTGGCGGGACTAGCGGTCACAATGAGCAGTTCTTC
TRBJ1-6	once	TRBV6-5	NA	15	CASSYSGVGNSPLHF	TGTGCCAGCAGTTACTCGGGAGTGGGTAATTCACCCCTCCACTTT
TRBJ1-3	NA	TRBV3-1/TRBV3-2	NA	12	CASSQAGNTIYF	TGTGCCAGCAGCCAAGCTGGAAACACCATATATTTT
TRBJ1-1	NA	TRBV9	NA	15	CASSVVTATNTEAFF	TGTGCCAGCAGCGTAGTTACAGCGACGAACACTGAAGCTTTCTTT
TRBJ2-7	NA	TRBV7-2	TRBD2	14	CASSFVVGGDEQYF	TGTGCCAGCAGCTTCGTGGTTGGGGGGGACGAGCAGTACTTC
TRBJ2-1	NA	TRBV6-5	TRBD2	14	CASSYGGDHNEQFF	TGTGCCAGCAGTTATGGGGGGGACCACAATGAGCAGTTCTTC
TRBJ2-5	once	TRBV7-3	NA	16	CASSSGAQGGQETQYF	TGTGCCAGCAGCTCCGGGGCCCAAGGGGGTCAAGAGACCCAGTACTTC
TRBJ1-2	NA	TRBV4-3	NA	14	CASSQDLQAYGYTF	TGCGCCAGCAGCCAAGATCTACAGGCCTATGGCTACACCTTC
TRBJ1-6	NA	TRBV5-6	TRBD1	14	CASSRDRGNSPLHF	TGTGCCAGCAGCAGGGACAGGGGTAATTCACCCCTCCACTTT
TRBJ2-3	NA	TRBV19	NA	16	CASSKRASEGTDTQYF	TGTGCCAGTAGTAAACGGGCTAGCGAAGGCACAGATACGCAGTATTTT
TRBJ1-1	few	TRBV5-1	NA	14	CASSLSGGQTEAFF	TGCGCCAGCAGCTTGTCTGGTGGACAGACTGAAGCTTTCTTT
TRBJ1-5	NA	TRBV6-1	NA	15	CASRLGGQGNQPQHF	TGTGCCAGCAGACTAGGAGGGCAAGGCAATCAGCCCCAGCATTTT
TRBJ2-7	NA	TRBV6-5	NA	13	CASSYSMGYEQYF	TGTGCCAGCAGTTACTCCATGGGTTACGAGCAGTACTTC
TRBJ1-6	NA	TRBV19	TRBD1	16	CASRARSTGENSPLHF	TGTGCCAGTAGGGCCCGGTCGACAGGGGAAAATTCACCCCTCCACTTT
TRBJ2-3	few	TRBV6-2/TRBV6-3	TRBD2	14	CASSLAGVTDTQYF	TGTGCCAGCAGTCTAGCGGGGGTTACAGATACGCAGTATTTT
TRBJ1-1	NA	TRBV29-1	TRBD1	15	CSVVGTGDMNTEAFF	TGCAGCGTTGTTGGGACAGGGGATATGAACACTGAAGCTTTCTTT
TRBJ2-1	NA	TRBV3-1/TRBV3-2	NA	17	CASSQVTWVFSYNEQFF	TGTGCCAGCAGCCAAGTCACGTGGGTGTTTTCCTACAATGAGCAGTTCTTC
TRBJ2-7	once	TRBV28	TRBD1	12	CASRTGGSEQYF	TGTGCCAGCAGGACAGGGGGCAGCGAGCAGTACTTC
TRBJ1-6	NA	TRBV7-9	NA	15	CASSSGTRDNSPLHF	TGTGCCAGCAGCTCTGGGACACGAGATAATTCACCCCTCCACTTT
TRBJ2-1	NA	TRBV7-9	NA	12	CASSFSVNEQFF	TGTGCCAGCAGCTTTTCCGTCAATGAGCAGTTCTTC
TRBJ1-5	NA	TRBV20-1	NA	15	CSASKGVVTEQPQHF	TGCAGTGCTAGTAAGGGGGTTGTTACAGAACAGCCCCAGCATTTT
TRBJ1-5	NA	TRBV3-1/TRBV3-2	NA	12	CASSQLKGPQHF	TGTGCCAGCAGCCAACTTAAGGGGCCCCAGCATTTT
TRBJ1-4	NA	TRBV2	NA	12	CASKDANEKLFF	TGTGCCAGCAAGGATGCTAATGAAAAACTGTTTTTT